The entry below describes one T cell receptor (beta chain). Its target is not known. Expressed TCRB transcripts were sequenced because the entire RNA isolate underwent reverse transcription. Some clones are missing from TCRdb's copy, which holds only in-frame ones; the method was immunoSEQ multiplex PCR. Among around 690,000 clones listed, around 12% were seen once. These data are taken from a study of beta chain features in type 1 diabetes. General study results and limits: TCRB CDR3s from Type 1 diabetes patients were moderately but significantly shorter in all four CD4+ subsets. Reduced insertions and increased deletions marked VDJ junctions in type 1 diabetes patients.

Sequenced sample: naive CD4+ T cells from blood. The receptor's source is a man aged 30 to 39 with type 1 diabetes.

The CDR3 nucleotides read TGCGCCAGCAGCCAGCATTCTAACTATGGCTACACCTTC. Translated, it gives CASSQHSNYGYTF. The rearrangement links TRBV4-3 to TRBJ1-2; D uncertain. Germline CDR1 LGHNA, CDR2 YSLEER. The CDR3 spans 13 residues. Deletions cut 3 bases from V and 0 bases from J, with 5 bases between.